A selection of T cell receptor beta chains follows, all from one sample in a study of blood T cell repertoires in COVID-19. This table comes from immunoSEQ multiplex PCR, and its TCRdb copy is limited to in-frame clones, with some not included. This table holds fewer than 200,000 clones, roughly 85% found once. The sample comprised peripheral blood. These receptors all stem from a woman aged 55-69 years with COVID-19, enrolled during active disease. Each CDR3 is given with its conserved first and last residue. Each record gives: clone size, J gene, D gene, V gene, CDR3 protein, CDR3 DNA. A D gene is named only where the DNA matches it firmly. Size values are once, few and many counts, or a class for expanded clones, and some rows have none.

- | TRBJ2-5 | TRBD2 | TRBV29-1 | CSVEDRRRGRLAGVGTQYF | TGCAGCGTTGAAGATCGGAGGAGGGGACGACTAGCGGGGGTAGGGACCCAGTACTTC
once | TRBJ2-1 | TRBD2 | TRBV7-9 | CASSSGTSSYNEQFF | TGTGCCAGCAGCTCCGGGACTAGCTCCTACAATGAGCAGTTCTTC
- | TRBJ2-2 | TRBD2 | TRBV7-8 | CASSPRTSGTNTGELFF | TGTGCCAGCAGCCCTAGGACTAGCGGGACGAACACCGGGGAGCTGTTTTTT
- | TRBJ2-2 | TRBD2 | TRBV5-5 | CAGRRGALAGELFF | TGTGCCGGGCGGCGGGGGGCGCTTGCCGGGGAGCTGTTTTTT
once | TRBJ1-5 | TRBD1 | TRBV4-1 | CASGGQGSNQPQHF | TGCGCCAGCGGGGGACAGGGGAGTAATCAGCCCCAGCATTTT
- | TRBJ2-2 | TRBD1 | TRBV6-5 | CASKGTGHTGELFF | TGTGCCAGCAAGGGGACAGGACACACCGGGGAGCTGTTTTTT
- | TRBJ1-1 | - | TRBV6-4 | CASSDTSRGTEAFF | TGTGCCAGCAGTGACACCTCCAGGGGCACTGAAGCTTTCTTT
- | TRBJ2-2 | TRBD2 | TRBV7-3 | CASSTTGTSGAGELFF | TGTGCCAGCAGCACTACCGGGACTAGTGGCGCCGGGGAGCTGTTTTTT
- | TRBJ2-3 | - | TRBV11-3 | CASSLRFTDTQYF | TGTGCCAGCAGCTTGAGGTTCACAGATACGCAGTATTTT
- | TRBJ1-5 | - | TRBV23-1 | CASSHPPSEGGNQPQHF | TGCGCCAGCAGTCACCCTCCCTCCGAAGGGGGTAATCAGCCCCAGCATTTT
- | TRBJ2-7 | TRBD1 | TRBV6-6 | CASSYSGDRAGEQYF | TGTGCCAGCAGTTACTCGGGGGACAGGGCGGGCGAGCAGTACTTC
- | TRBJ2-1 | - | TRBV18 | CASSPSAGNEQFF | TGTGCCAGCTCACCATCGGCAGGAAATGAGCAGTTCTTC
- | TRBJ2-1 | - | TRBV9 | CASAWEDTSYNEQFF | TGTGCCAGCGCCTGGGAGGACACCTCCTACAATGAGCAGTTCTTC
- | TRBJ1-4 | - | TRBV27 | CASRTGSNEKLFF | TGTGCCAGCAGGACAGGTTCGAATGAAAAACTGTTTTTT
- | TRBJ1-5 | TRBD1 | TRBV3-1/TRBV3-2 | CASSQETGTGRNQPQHF | TGTGCCAGCAGCCAGGAAACCGGGACAGGGCGAAATCAGCCCCAGCATTTT
few | TRBJ1-2 | TRBD1 | TRBV19 | CATLETGGFVGSYGYTF | TGTGCCACTCTCGAGACAGGGGGCTTTGTTGGTTCCTATGGCTACACCTTC
- | TRBJ2-1 | TRBD1 | TRBV6-5 | CASSYVGQGMDNEQFF | TGTGCCAGCAGTTACGTGGGACAGGGCATGGACAATGAGCAGTTCTTC
- | TRBJ1-4 | - | TRBV6-5 | CASRPRRFGEKLFF | TGTGCCAGCAGACCCAGAAGATTTGGTGAAAAACTGTTTTTT
- | TRBJ2-7 | - | TRBV5-4 | CASSSGPAYEQYF | TGTGCCAGCAGTAGCGGTCCTGCCTACGAGCAGTACTTC
- | TRBJ2-2 | TRBD2 | TRBV3-1/TRBV3-2 | CASSRGTSGRASGELFF | TGTGCCAGCAGCCGCGGGACTAGCGGGAGAGCTTCCGGGGAGCTGTTTTTT
- | TRBJ2-1 | - | TRBV15 | CATSQGGRLSWYEQFF | TGTGCCACCAGTCAAGGAGGGAGACTAAGTTGGTATGAGCAGTTCTTC
- | TRBJ2-7 | - | TRBV7-8 | CASSSGRVGMSSYEQYF | TGTGCCAGCAGCTCCGGGCGGGTCGGGATGAGCTCCTACGAGCAGTACTTC
- | TRBJ2-2 | - | TRBV7-2 | CASSLVGGNTGELFF | TGTGCCAGCAGCTTAGTTGGCGGTAACACCGGGGAGCTGTTTTTT